A selection of T cell receptor beta chains follows, all from one sample in a study of blood T cells in healthy people across ages. TCRdb ran MiXCR on the 5' RACE reads and lists one entry per CDR3 protein. Among approximately 780,000 distinct CDR3 sequences listed, about 26% were seen once. The same sample was also studied in work on T cells of mothers and their children.

Source material: blood. These receptors were taken from a boy aged 5-17 years in good health. Each CDR3 is given with its conserved first and last residue. D genes are given only for firm matches. Clone sizes are given selectively: once, few, many, or a class where the clone is expanded.

abundance	v_gene	d_gene	j_gene	CDR3nt	CDR3aa
.	TRBV30	.	TRBJ1-2	.	CAWSVVGTGATF
.	TRBV5-1	TRBD1	TRBJ2-7	TGCGCCAGCAGCGCACGGACAGGGGCCTACGAGCAGTACTTC	CASSARTGAYEQYF
.	TRBV9	.	TRBJ2-1	TGTGCCAGCAGCGTAGCTCCTGTGGGTTACAATGAGCAGTTCTTC	CASSVAPVGYNEQFF
few	TRBV11-2	TRBD2	TRBJ2-1	TGTGCCAGCAGCTCGGGACTAGCGGGGCGATCCCCTTATGAGCAGTTCTTC	CASSSGLAGRSPYEQFF
.	TRBV20-1	.	TRBJ2-7	TGCAGTGCTGCCAGCTTCGGGGACTCCTACGAGCAGTACTTC	CSAASFGDSYEQYF
.	TRBV2	.	TRBJ2-5	TGTGCCAGCAGAAGGGTGGGGGGAACCCAAGAGACCCAGTACTTC	CASRRVGGTQETQYF
.	TRBV20-1	.	TRBJ2-1	TGCAGTGCTAGAAAACACAATGAGCAGTTCTTC	CSARKHNEQFF
.	TRBV29-1	.	TRBJ1-3	TGCAGCGTAGGCCAGGGAACGGACACCATATATTTT	CSVGQGTDTIYF
.	TRBV18	.	TRBJ1-2	TGTGCCAGCTCAACCACGGCTGAACGCTACACCTTC	CASSTTAERYTF
few	TRBV30	.	TRBJ1-4	TGTGCCTGGACCCGGGTACCATTTGAAAAACTGTTTTTT	CAWTRVPFEKLFF
.	TRBV2	.	TRBJ2-7	TGTGCCAGCAGCGGTCGGTTTGACAAACCCTCCTACGAGCAGTACTTC	CASSGRFDKPSYEQYF
.	TRBV30	TRBD2	TRBJ2-5	TGTGCCTCGACTAGCGGGGGAAACTCGGTAGAGACCCGGTACTTC	CASTSGGNSVETRYF
.	TRBV24-1	.	TRBJ1-1	TGTGCCACCAGTGACTTAAACACTGAAGCTTTCTTT	CATSDLNTEAFF